Sequencing of this TCR beta chain was carried out in a study of shared clonotypes between healthy human individuals (dated by TCRdb to 2018 to 2021). About the full investigation: The cohort included a few men and a couple of women between 18 and 49 years of age. For each donor, three plates each were used for CD4 naive and CD4 memory, two plates were used for CD8 naive, and one plate was used for CD8 memory. The study deeply sequenced blood TCR repertoires of about 5 healthy adults to estimate repertoire size and the extent of clonotype sharing between individuals. Different laboratories and diverse techniques were used to prepare libraries and sequence TCR repertoires, to increase sequencing depth and limit assay-specific biases. Each donor's leukapheresis produced roughly between roughly 0.85 and 10 billion PBMCs. General conclusions and limits of the study: Because the study included a small number of donors, the genetic and exposure-history diversity represented was limited. Compared with non-shared clonotypes, clonotypes shared by all four sorted-subset donors had higher generation probabilities. Larger estimated clonotype richness was generally found for naive subsets than for memory subsets. Incomplete sequencing was indicated by rarefaction of sorted-subset datasets, despite the large sequencing depth. When four donors were compared, the shared fraction of clonotypes was 5% to 6.5% for naive CD4, about 4% for naive CD8, 2.3% for memory CD4, and 0.35% to 0.5% for memory CD8. Pairwise subsampling indicated that sequencing depth was expected to affect the degree of clonotype sharing among donors. Sampling was restricted to blood, and TCR repertoires in tissues likely differ from the TCR repertoires found in blood.

V is cut back by 3 bases and J by 2 bases, with 3 bases in the junction unmatched. Looking up the germline V gene yields CDR1 MNHEY and CDR2 SVGAGI. The CDR3 spans 14 residues, from the cysteine through the phenylalanine. Only the CDR3 DNA stays, 42 bases, in frame from base 1. In the case of this clone: The antigen it binds to is not known. The input lacks base qualities; no much larger clone sits a single base away.

The donors were healthy, HIV-negative adults with no recently reported acute infections or vaccinations. All donors were Caucasian adults living in Nashville, Tennessee, USA. CD4+ T cells were enriched through magnetic negative selection, after which naive cells were positively selected on CD45RA and the remaining negative fraction served as the memory subset. Blood was obtained by leukapheresis, after which PBMCs were separated by Ficoll-Histopaque density gradient centrifugation and cryopreserved in liquid nitrogen vapor phase. Analytical flow cytometry was used to check the purity and quantity of each magnetically sorted T cell population. Genomic DNA was isolated from every sorted fraction and measured by UV absorbance on a Nanodrop 2000c. Using the deep immunoSEQ assay, TCR CDR3 regions were amplified from genomic DNA by multiplex PCR. Genomic DNA extracted from each cell subset was distributed evenly over all wells of several immunoSEQ 96-well plates, and each plate served as one replicate. Each replicate PCR for sorted subsets received about 180 ng genomic DNA, equal to roughly 30,000 T cell genomes. Purified libraries were quantified with a Qubit 3.0 fluorometer, sized on a Bioanalyzer 2100, and re-quantified with the KAPA Library Quantification kit. Every immunoSEQ 96-well plate was sequenced on a dedicated single-read 150-cycle Illumina NextSeq 550 flow cell. As for how the authors treated the data: Because only junctional sequences without quality scores were contained in the immunoSEQ output, filtering matching that applied to full-length reads could not be performed. To assign V/J genes and CDR3, sequences were annotated using PyIR, a Python wrapper for IgBLAST v1.9, with IMGT germline references. Reads with weak V/J assignments (E-value above 1e-6), missing CDR3, stop codons, out-of-frame junctions, or ambiguous translated residues were removed. V3J clonotypes were defined by identical inferred V gene, J gene, and CDR3 amino acid sequence. To compute the percentage overlap between repertoires, the number of shared unique clonotypes was divided by the size of the smaller repertoire. RTK rarefaction, the Chao1 estimator, and Recon v2.1 estimates of unobserved clonotypes were used to assess repertoire richness. Generation probabilities were computed with OLGA for all TCRbeta clonotypes obtained by the gDNA method from several donors. Drawn from immuneACCESS, this table holds only the in-frame rearrangements with V and J called that TCRdb kept. Clones are partly lost; checked studies trace under half to an unresolved V gene and leave the rest unexplained. V and J calls and clone size follow that table, whereas D and trimming were derived from the DNA. In all, the sample holds under 750,000 clones, and around 70% of those were seen once. The ten largest clones represent approximately 1.8% of the sample.

The receptor was derived from a woman aged 30 to 39 in good health. The sample taken for sequencing was memory CD4+ T cells sorted from blood. The cell subset or site label on this specimen signifies: CD45RA-negative fraction. In this chain, TRBV6-5 is recombined with TRBJ1-2, with 7 central nucleotides matching TRBD1. The CDR3 reads as follows: CASSYSGQNYGYTF. The sequence in DNA is TGTGCCAGCAGTTATTCGGGACAGAACTATGGCTACACCTTC.